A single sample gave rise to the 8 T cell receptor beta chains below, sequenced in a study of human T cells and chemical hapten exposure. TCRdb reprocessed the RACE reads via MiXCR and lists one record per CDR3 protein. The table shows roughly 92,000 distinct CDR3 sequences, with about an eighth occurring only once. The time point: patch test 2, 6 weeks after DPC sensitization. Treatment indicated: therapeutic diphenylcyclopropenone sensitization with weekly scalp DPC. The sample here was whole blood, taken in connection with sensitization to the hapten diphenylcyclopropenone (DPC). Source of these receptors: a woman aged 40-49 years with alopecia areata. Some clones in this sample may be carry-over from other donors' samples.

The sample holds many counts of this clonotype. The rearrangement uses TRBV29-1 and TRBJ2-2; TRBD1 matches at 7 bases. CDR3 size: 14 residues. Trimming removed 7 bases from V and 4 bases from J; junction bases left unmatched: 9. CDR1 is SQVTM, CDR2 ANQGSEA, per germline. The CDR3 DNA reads TGCAGCGCCACGCGGCAGGGGGTCACCGGGGAGCTGTTTTTT. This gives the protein CSATRQGVTGELFF.

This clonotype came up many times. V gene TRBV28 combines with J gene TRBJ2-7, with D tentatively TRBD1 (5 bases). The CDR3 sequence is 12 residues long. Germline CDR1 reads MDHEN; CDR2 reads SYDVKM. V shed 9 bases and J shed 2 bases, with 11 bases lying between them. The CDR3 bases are TGTGCCAGTGCGCAGGGCACCTACGAGCAGTACTTC. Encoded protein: CASAQGTYEQYF.

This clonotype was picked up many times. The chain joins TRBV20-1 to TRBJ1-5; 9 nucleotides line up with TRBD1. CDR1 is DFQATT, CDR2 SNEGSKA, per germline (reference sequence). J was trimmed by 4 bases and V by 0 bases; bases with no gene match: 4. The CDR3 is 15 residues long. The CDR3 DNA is TGCAGTGCTAGAGATCGACAGGGGGGGAATCAGCCCCAGCATTTT. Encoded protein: CSARDRQGGNQPQHF.

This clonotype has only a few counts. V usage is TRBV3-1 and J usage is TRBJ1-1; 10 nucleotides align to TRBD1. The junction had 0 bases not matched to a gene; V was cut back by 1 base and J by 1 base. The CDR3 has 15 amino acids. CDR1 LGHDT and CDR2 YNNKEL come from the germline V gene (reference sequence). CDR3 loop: CASSQGTGGNTEAFF. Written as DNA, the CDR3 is TGTGCCAGCAGCCAAGGGACAGGGGGGAACACTGAAGCTTTCTTT.

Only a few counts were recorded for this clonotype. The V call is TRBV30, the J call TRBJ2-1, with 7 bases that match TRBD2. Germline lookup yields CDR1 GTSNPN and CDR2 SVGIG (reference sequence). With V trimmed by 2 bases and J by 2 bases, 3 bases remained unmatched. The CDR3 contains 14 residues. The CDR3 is CAWSRGVAYNEQFF. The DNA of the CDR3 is TGTGCCTGGAGTCGGGGGGTCGCCTACAATGAGCAGTTCTTC.

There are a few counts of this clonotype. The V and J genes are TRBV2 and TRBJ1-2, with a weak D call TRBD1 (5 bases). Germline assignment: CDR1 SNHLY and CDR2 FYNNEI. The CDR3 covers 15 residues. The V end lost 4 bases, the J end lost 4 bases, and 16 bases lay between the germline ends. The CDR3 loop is CASSGTLDPIYGYTF. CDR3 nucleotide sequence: TGTGCCAGCAGTGGGACATTGGACCCAATCTATGGCTACACCTTC.

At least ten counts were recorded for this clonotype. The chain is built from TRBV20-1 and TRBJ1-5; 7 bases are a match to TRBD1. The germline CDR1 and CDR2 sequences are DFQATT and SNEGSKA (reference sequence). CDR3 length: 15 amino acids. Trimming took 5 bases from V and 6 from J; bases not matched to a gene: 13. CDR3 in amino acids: CSAALARTGFQPQHF. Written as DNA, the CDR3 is TGCAGTGCTGCCCTCGCGAGGACAGGATTTCAGCCCCAGCATTTT.

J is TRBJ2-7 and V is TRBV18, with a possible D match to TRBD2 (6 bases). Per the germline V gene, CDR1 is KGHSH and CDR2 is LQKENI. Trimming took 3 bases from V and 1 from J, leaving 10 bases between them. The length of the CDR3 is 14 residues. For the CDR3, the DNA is TGTGCCAGCTCACCGCGGGACGGATCCTACGAGCAGTACTTC. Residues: CASSPRDGSYEQYF.